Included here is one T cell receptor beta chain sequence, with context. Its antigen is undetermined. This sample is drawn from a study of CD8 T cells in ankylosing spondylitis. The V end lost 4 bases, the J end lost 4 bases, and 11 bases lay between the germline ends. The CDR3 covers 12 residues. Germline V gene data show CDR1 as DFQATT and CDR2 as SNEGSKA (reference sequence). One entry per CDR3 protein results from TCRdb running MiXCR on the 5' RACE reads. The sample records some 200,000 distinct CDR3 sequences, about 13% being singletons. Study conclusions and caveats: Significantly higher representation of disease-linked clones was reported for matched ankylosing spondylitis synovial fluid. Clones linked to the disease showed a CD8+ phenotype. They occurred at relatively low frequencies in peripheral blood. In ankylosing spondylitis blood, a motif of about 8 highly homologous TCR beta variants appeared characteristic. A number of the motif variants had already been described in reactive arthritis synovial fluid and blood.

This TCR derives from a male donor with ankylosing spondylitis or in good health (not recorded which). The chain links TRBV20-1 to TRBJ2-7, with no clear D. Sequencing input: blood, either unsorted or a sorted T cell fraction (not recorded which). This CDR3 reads CSATRRGYEQYF. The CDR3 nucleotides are TGCAGTGCTACCCGGAGAGGTTACGAGCAGTACTTC.